What follows describes a single T cell receptor (beta chain). Its antigen is currently not known. No base quality values were provided; no much bigger clone lies one nucleotide off. The data stem from a study of T cell clones after liver transplantation (dated by TCRdb to the late 2010s). Describing the broader study: ITN030ST, the source of the samples, was a randomized trial that attempted immunosuppression withdrawal within 2 years of liver transplantation. Third party-reactive TCRbeta sequences were also identified from pre-transplant MLRs to serve as an antigen-independent comparator for donor-reactive sequences. Donor-reactive T cell clones were identified by TCRbeta sequencing following a pre-transplant mixed lymphocyte reaction and were subsequently tracked in post-transplant blood. Blood samples were taken pre-transplant, pre-randomization before withdrawal, and post-randomization after full withdrawal or failed withdrawal. Of the eight recipients, three were HCV-positive, while the remaining recipients had been transplanted for non-autoimmune, non-viral indications. No induction therapy was given to the subjects, and standard immunosuppression was administered until randomization at 12-24 months post-transplant. Tolerance was defined as complete withdrawal of immunosuppression for at least one year without a rise in liver enzymes beyond twice the upper limit of normal. Of the 8 liver transplant recipients making up the studied cohort, 3 were classified as tolerant and 5 as non-tolerant.

High-throughput TCRbeta CDR3 sequencing of frozen genomic DNA was performed by immunoSEQ, with PCR amplification, mapping, bias correction and internal controls included. On the study's bioinformatics: Only productive rearrangements were retained, with each unique TCRbeta sequence defined by its CDR3 nucleotide sequence together with its V and J gene. A sequence counted as donor-reactive only if the sequence showed at least 5-fold expansion in CFSE-low cells compared with unstimulated pre-transplant cells and had a frequency of at least 0.01%. To ensure at least 90% detection power, minimum frequency thresholds were set for each subject based on that subject's lowest-template unstimulated sample. Jensen-Shannon divergence between the top 1000 TCRbeta sequences post-transplant and pre-transplant was used to measure repertoire turnover. Changes in detection of donor-reactive sequences were assessed with two-sided Fisher's exact tests. TCRdb retrieved this table from immuneACCESS and kept in-frame rearrangements only. Not all clones are present; in checked studies, unresolved V genes account for under half, and no reason is known for the remainder. Clone size and the V and J calls come from that table; the DNA yielded D and trimming. The sample profile shows about 20,000 clones; approximately 80% of them were found once. 35% to 45% of the sample lies in the top ten.

V sheds 1 base and J sheds 7 bases, leaving 14 bases between their ends. Taken from cysteine to phenylalanine, the CDR3 has 15 residues. The sequence is cut down to CDR3 DNA, 45 bases in frame from base 1. Sequences SGDLS (CDR1) and YYNGEE (CDR2) are obtained from the germline V gene. Points the paper makes about the study in general: In two subjects, low numbers of available donor cells limited the measurable donor-reactive repertoire. In 5 of 8 subjects, circulating donor-reactive CD4 TCRbeta sequences decreased significantly after transplant, regardless of tolerance or HCV status. Without allograft tissue specimens, donor-reactive T cells may have migrated into the graft rather than being deleted. The conclusions were preliminary, being limited by small, heterogeneous patient numbers and by non-standardized post-transplant time points. Donor-reactive sequences decreased more than third party-reactive sequences, which suggests partial antigen-specific deletion that was not related to withdrawal success. When repertoire turnover was taken into account, detection of donor-reactive sequences was significantly reduced in 7 of 8 subjects for CD4 and in 8 of 8 subjects for CD8.

Thawed unstimulated PBMCs were stained for CD3, CD4 and CD8 and FACS-sorted into CD3+CD4+ and CD3+CD8+ populations. All 8 studied subjects were randomized to immunosuppression withdrawal. The Qiagen DNeasy Blood and Tissue Kit was used for genomic DNA isolation. The specimen comprised CD8+ T cells from blood, sampled approximately 54 months after liver transplant. Rearrangement joined TRBV9 to TRBJ1-4, with the identity of the D gene unclear. The receptor was derived from a human patient who received a liver transplant. After a transplant, some T cells may be the graft donor's own cells. The DNA sequence is as follows: TGTGCCAGCAGCGTAAGACCGACTCCAATTGAAAAACTGTTTTTT. Translated, this is CASSVRPTPIEKLFF.